What follows is one T cell receptor beta chain and its context. The protocol was immunoSEQ multiplex PCR, while the TCRdb copy is restricted to in-frame clones and leaves out a portion. The sample yields approximately 220,000 clones, 84% seen once. This sample was taken from a study of blood T cell repertoires in COVID-19. About the research overall: PBMCs, B-cell-depleted T cells, or T cells were the source of the cDNA or gDNA that made up the material.

V dropped 5 bases and J dropped 2 bases, with 7 bases sitting between them. Germline V gene data show CDR1 as SGHTA and CDR2 as FQGTGA. CDR3 size: 13 residues. Enrollees, about 18 to 90 years old, lived in about two dozen US areas. Recovered status in Cohort 3 required two negative PCRs, clearance, or symptom resolution. The chain carries TRBV7-3 and TRBJ2-1; D may be TRBD1 (6 bases). The sequencing input was PBMCs or T cells enriched from blood (not recorded which). This sequence was found in a woman aged 35 to 49 who had recovered from COVID-19. CDR3 nucleotide sequence: TGTGCCAGCAGCACAGGGACCTACAATGAGCAGTTCTTC. It translates to CASSTGTYNEQFF. Combining the CDR3 with reference TRBV7-3 and TRBJ2-1 gives the whole variable domain GAGVSQTPSNKVTEKGKYVELRCDPISGHTALYWYRQSLGQGPEFLIYFQGTGAADDSGLPNDRFFAVRPEGSVSTLKIQRTERGDSAVYLCASSTGTYNEQFFGPGTRLTVL.